The next 16 T cell receptor beta chains were all read from a single sample in a study of T cells expressing NK-cell markers. TCRdb reprocessed the 5' RACE reads, keeping one entry per CDR3 protein, no DNA. The sample totals about 440,000 distinct CDR3 sequences. Material for sequencing was blood T cells: a sorted CD56 or NKG2C T cell subset, CD4+ or CD8+ T cells, or bulk PBMC T cells (not recorded which). The origin of the receptors is a woman between 18 and 70 years old in good health.

The chain uses TRBV7-2 and TRBJ2-7; checking the TCRdb D call of TRBD1 is not possible without DNA. Germline loops: CDR1 SGHTA, CDR2 FQGNSA. This CDR3 spans 15 amino acids. The CDR3 here is CASSLARGQPYEQYF.

This rearrangement joins TRBV7-2 to TRBJ2-2; TCRdb picks TRBD1, but there is no DNA to check that call. The CDR3 loop spans 15 amino acids. Germline loops: CDR1 SGHTA, CDR2 FQGNSA. The CDR3: CASSFQGGNTGELFF. The variable domain in full, with the rest retrieved from reference TRBV7-2 and TRBJ2-2, is GAGVSQSPSNKVTEKGKDVELRCDPISGHTALYWYRQSLGQGLEFLIYFQGNSAPDKSGLPSDRFSAERTGGSVSTLTIQRTQQEDSAVYLCASSFQGGNTGELFFGEGSRLTVL.

The V call is TRBV27, the J call TRBJ2-2; the D call of TRBD2 rests on TCRdb alone, since no DNA is present to check it. Germline values: CDR1 MNHEY, CDR2 SMNVEV (reference sequence). The CDR3 totals 17 residues. CDR3 loop: CASLRLAGVGRTGELFF.

V usage is TRBV6-4 and J usage is TRBJ2-2; the TCRdb D gene call, TRBD1, has no DNA to confirm it. Germline V gene lookup returns CDR1 MRHNA and CDR2 SNTAGT. The CDR3 extends over 14 amino acids. This chain's CDR3 is CASSRGRDTGELFF.

The chain joins TRBV9 to TRBJ2-1. The germline CDR1 and CDR2 sequences are SGDLS and YYNGEE. CDR3 length: 14 residues. The CDR3 reads CASSVAGLYNEQFF.

The genes are TRBV3-1 and TRBJ1-2. Germline CDR1 LGHDT, CDR2 YNNKEL (reference sequence). CDR3 length: 15 amino acids. This CDR3 is CASSQGRALEYGYTF.

The genes are TRBV4-3 and TRBJ2-1; lacking DNA, the TRBD1 call made by TCRdb goes unchecked. Germline V gene lookup returns CDR1 LGHNA and CDR2 YSLEER. The CDR3 has 15 residues. CDR3: CASSQDSRGYNEQFF.

This sequence joins TRBV6-5 and TRBJ2-1; TCRdb picks TRBD1, but there is no DNA to check that call. This CDR3 contains 15 residues. The germline CDR1 and CDR2 sequences are MNHEY and SVGAGI. The CDR3 reads CASRPGQLSYNEQFF.

The rearrangement links TRBV27 to TRBJ1-1; checking the TCRdb D call of TRBD1 is not possible without DNA. The germline CDR1 and CDR2 sequences are MNHEY and SMNVEV (reference sequence). CDR3 length equals 15 residues. The CDR3 loop is CASSLARGSGTEAFF.

The V and J genes are TRBV6-5 and TRBJ2-5. The CDR3 consists of 13 residues. Germline values: CDR1 MNHEY, CDR2 SVGAGI. CDR3 sequence: CASSYSRLETRYF.

The chain employs TRBV20-1 and TRBJ1-1; TCRdb lists TRBD1, though no DNA is available to test this call. The CDR3 is 14 residues long. Looked up from germline, CDR1 is DFQATT and CDR2 is SNEGSKA (reference sequence). The CDR3 sequence is CSARDSGGVRGAFF.

The chain recombines TRBV11-2 with TRBJ2-1. Germline loops: CDR1 SGHAT, CDR2 FQNNGV. There are 12 residues in the CDR3. CDR3 residues: CASSSGWDEQFF.

The chain couples TRBV4-3 to TRBJ2-3; TCRdb calls TRBD1, which cannot be checked without DNA. Germline loops: CDR1 LGHNA, CDR2 YSLEER. The CDR3 length is 15 residues. The CDR3 reads CASSRDRAGVDTQYF.

The rearrangement links TRBV12-3 or TRBV12-4 to TRBJ2-3. This CDR3 region has 15 residues. The chain's CDR3 is CASSSYKKGTDTQYF.

The J gene is TRBJ2-7, the V gene TRBV12-3 or TRBV12-4; with no DNA, the TCRdb D assignment of TRBD1 cannot be verified. The CDR3 runs 15 residues. The CDR3 spells CASSWKGLSNYEQYF.

The chain joins TRBV6-1 to TRBJ2-2; TCRdb reports TRBD2, a call that lacks DNA to check it against. Germline-derived CDR1 and CDR2 are MNHNS and SASEGT. The CDR3 consists of 17 residues. This chain's CDR3 is CASSAKSGGKTTGELFF.